A single sample is the source of the 21 T cell receptor beta chains below, sequenced in a study of cytomegalovirus exposure and HLA in healthy donors (dated by TCRdb to the late 2010s). Libraries were built with the immunoSEQ multiplex PCR assay. For the multiplex PCR, a mixture combining 60 forward primers for TCR Vbeta segments and 13 reverse primers for TCR Jbeta segments was used. Sourced from immuneACCESS, this table was stored by TCRdb with only in-frame sequences that have V and J called. A share of the clones is absent; for the studies checked, an unresolved V gene accounts for under half, and the remainder has no known explanation. The data table for this sample lists about 70,000 clones. Jointly, the top ten make up roughly 2.6% of the sample. Input material: PBMCs. All receptors derive from a female donor in good health and CMV-seropositive.

V usage is TRBV18 and J usage is TRBJ2-2, with 15 positions matching TRBD2. After removal of 2 bases from V and 0 bases from J, the junction contained 10 bases not matched to a gene. CDR3 length: 21 amino acids. The germline V gene has CDR1 KGHSH and CDR2 LQKENI. The CDR3 region is CASSPILRTSGRAPNTGELFF. The CDR3 DNA reads TGTGCCAGCTCACCAATCCTCCGGACTAGCGGGAGGGCCCCGAACACCGGGGAGCTGTTTTTT.

On this clone: Relative to the germline gene, one junction end is altered; a read error may explain this. The CDR3 nucleotides are TGTGCCAGCAGGAACGTAGGACTAGCAAATGGACCGTTT. It translates to CASRNVGLANGPF. The chain employs TRBV2 and TRBJ2-3; 8 bases map to TRBD2. The CDR3 is 13 residues long. Germline-derived CDR1 and CDR2 are SNHLY and FYNNEI.

The V and J genes are TRBV18 and TRBJ1-2, with a possible D match to TRBD1 (6 bases). The germline CDR1 and CDR2 sequences are KGHSH and LQKENI. There are 15 residues in the CDR3. Trimming took 3 bases from V and 2 from J, leaving 13 bases between them. In DNA form, the CDR3 reads TGTGCCAGCTCACCCTTGGGGGCAGACAACTATGGCTACACCTTC. Residues: CASSPLGADNYGYTF.

CDR3 DNA sequence: TGTGCCAGCAGCTTAGGGCGGGGCCGGAACACTGAAGCTTTCTTT. This gives the protein CASSLGRGRNTEAFF. V and J are TRBV11-2 and TRBJ1-1; D is perhaps TRBD1 (5 bases). Germline V gives CDR1 SGHAT, CDR2 FQNNGV. The V end lost 1 base, the J end lost 1 base, and 10 bases lay between the germline ends. CDR3 length equals 15 residues. The entire variable domain, with the rest obtained from reference TRBV11-2 and TRBJ1-1, is as follows: EAGVAQSPRYKIIEKRQSVAFWCNPISGHATLYWYQQILGQGPKLLIQFQNNGVVDDSQLPKDRFSAERLKGVDSTLKIQPAKLEDSAVYLCASSLGRGRNTEAFFGQGTRLTVV.

V and J are TRBV4-3 and TRBJ2-7; D is unclear. Looked up from germline, CDR1 is LGHNA and CDR2 is YSLEER. With 1 base removed from V and 3 bases from J, the gap between germline ends came to 7 bases. This CDR3 is 13 amino acids long. The CDR3 spells CASSQGSNYEQYF. The CDR3 DNA sequence: TGCGCCAGCAGCCAAGGTTCTAACTACGAGCAGTACTTC.

V is TRBV9 and J is TRBJ2-1, with 13 bases lining up with TRBD2. CDR1 is SGDLS and CDR2 is YYNGEE in the germline V gene. The CDR3 consists of 15 residues. Trimming at V came to 3 bases and at J to 10 bases, leaving 7 bases not matched to a gene. The CDR3 loop reads CASSALAGGTGEQFF. In DNA, the CDR3 is TGTGCCAGCAGCGCACTAGCGGGGGGGACAGGGGAGCAGTTCTTC.

The CDR3 coding sequence is TGTGCCAGCAGCTTAGATGGAGGGGTCCACGAGCAGTACTTC. Translation gives CASSLDGGVHEQYF. J is TRBJ2-7 and V is TRBV11-3, with D perhaps TRBD2 (6 bases). Trimming took 0 bases from V and 5 from J, leaving 11 bases between them. CDR1 and CDR2 from the germline V gene are SGHNT and YENEEA. The CDR3 loop spans 14 amino acids.

The rearrangement links TRBV18 to TRBJ2-7; D not certain. The CDR3 is made up of 12 amino acids. The V end lost 0 bases, the J end lost 7 bases, and 7 bases lay between the germline ends. Per the germline V gene, CDR1 is KGHSH and CDR2 is LQKENI. CDR3 region: CASSPPNGEQYF. The CDR3 nucleotides read TGTGCCAGCTCACCACCGAACGGGGAGCAGTACTTC.

V and J are TRBV6-6 and TRBJ1-3; D possibly corresponds to TRBD1 (6 bases). Between the trimmed V and J ends, which lost 5 bases and 0 bases, there was a span of 11 bases. The CDR3 totals 15 residues. Germline loops: CDR1 MNHNY, CDR2 SVGAGI (reference sequence). CDR3: CASSRGGDSGNTIYF. CDR3 nucleotides: TGTGCCAGCAGTCGAGGGGGGGACTCTGGAAACACCATATATTTT.

The chain couples TRBV2 to TRBJ2-7, with a possible D match to TRBD2 (5 bases). Looked up from germline, CDR1 is SNHLY and CDR2 is FYNNEI. V dropped 7 bases and J dropped 1 base, with 11 bases sitting between them. The CDR3 spans 13 residues. The CDR3 region is CASNPGVSYEQYF. In DNA, the CDR3 is TGTGCCAGCAATCCCGGGGTTTCCTACGAGCAGTACTTC.

The rearrangement links TRBV5-6 to TRBJ2-1, with D possibly being TRBD2 (5 bases). The CDR3 is 12 residues long. CDR1 SGHDT and CDR2 YYEEEE come from the germline V gene. V was clipped by 2 bases and J by 10 bases, with 10 bases between them. Written as DNA, the CDR3 is TGTGCCAGCAGCTTTTCACTAGGGGAGCAGTTCTTC. This codes for CASSFSLGEQFF. The variable domain in full, completed from reference TRBV5-6 and TRBJ2-1, reads DAGVTQSPTHLIKTRGQQVTLRCSPKSGHDTVSWYQQALGQGPQFIFQYYEEEERQRGNFPDRFSGHQFPNYSSELNVNALLLGDSALYLCASSFSLGEQFFGPGTRLTVL.

J is TRBJ1-1 and V is TRBV29-1, with a weak D call TRBD1 (5 bases). The CDR3 runs 13 residues. CDR1 is SQVTM and CDR2 is ANQGSEA in the germline V gene. V lost 5 bases and J 0 bases, leaving 10 bases between the germline ends. The CDR3 DNA reads as TGCAGCGTTTCTGACAGTTTGAACACTGAAGCTTTCTTT. Amino acid sequence: CSVSDSLNTEAFF.

The genes are TRBV19 and TRBJ1-5, with TRBD1 as a possible D gene (6 bases). The CDR3 is made up of 15 amino acids. CDR1 and CDR2 (germline): LNHDA, SQIVND (reference sequence). V lost 6 bases, J lost 5 bases, and 17 bases lay in between. DNA of the CDR3: TGTGCCAGTAGGTGGGGGCAGTCATCTGATCAGCCCCAGCATTTT. As protein: CASRWGQSSDQPQHF.

This CDR3 is CASSAGTGVHEQYF. The DNA of the CDR3 is TGTGCCAGCAGTGCAGGGACAGGCGTTCACGAGCAGTACTTC. The V call is TRBV28, the J call TRBJ2-7, with TRBD1 matching 8 bases. The germline V gene has CDR1 MDHEN and CDR2 SYDVKM. The CDR3 is made up of 14 amino acids. V gave up 5 bases and J gave up 5 bases; unmatched junction bases: 8.

The chain carries TRBV28 and TRBJ1-3; a weak D match, TRBD1 (5 bases). V lost 7 bases, J lost 8 bases, and 15 bases lay in between. The CDR3 is 13 amino acids. The germline V gene encodes CDR1 MDHEN and CDR2 SYDVKM. CDR3: CASISGGLDTIYF. CDR3 coding DNA: TGTGCCAGCATCTCGGGGGGGTTAGACACCATATATTTT.

The chain couples TRBV7-3 to TRBJ2-1, with TRBD2 as a possible D gene (6 bases). Trimming shortened V by 5 bases and J by 4 bases, and 18 bases separated the two germline ends. Germline assignment: CDR1 SGHTA and CDR2 FQGTGA. The CDR3 consists of 16 residues. CDR3 region: CASSKPPGALYNEQFF. The CDR3 bases are TGTGCCAGCAGCAAGCCCCCGGGAGCGCTGTACAATGAGCAGTTCTTC. The whole variable domain, filled in from reference TRBV7-3 and TRBJ2-1, reads GAGVSQTPSNKVTEKGKYVELRCDPISGHTALYWYRQSLGQGPEFLIYFQGTGAADDSGLPNDRFFAVRPEGSVSTLKIQRTERGDSAVYLCASSKPPGALYNEQFFGPGTRLTVL.

The chain employs TRBV19 and TRBJ1-1; 8 bases line up with TRBD1. Germline CDR1 is LNHDA and CDR2 is SQIVND (reference sequence). CDR3 length: 13 amino acids. The J segment lost 4 bases and the V segment lost 8 bases, leaving 6 bases of the junction unmatched. Written as DNA, the CDR3 is TGTGCCAGTTGTTTTCAGGGGGCCACTGAAGCTTTCTTT. Its translation: CASCFQGATEAFF.

The chain carries TRBV6-6 and TRBJ1-1, with D unresolved. Germline CDR1 reads MNHNY; CDR2 reads SVGAGI (reference sequence). There are 14 residues in the CDR3. V lost 0 bases and J 2 bases, leaving 7 bases between the germline ends. CDR3 sequence: CASSYSIHNTEAFF. Written as DNA, the CDR3 is TGTGCCAGCAGTTACTCGATACACAACACTGAAGCTTTCTTT.

The chain employs TRBV6-6 and TRBJ2-1; 7 bases map to TRBD1. The CDR3 covers 16 residues. The V and J ends lost 10 bases and 0 bases, in that order; junction bases with no gene match: 12. The germline V gene has CDR1 MNHNY and CDR2 SVGAGI (reference sequence). CDR3: CATRGRGGASYNEQFF. For the CDR3, the DNA is TGTGCCACCAGAGGGAGAGGGGGCGCCTCCTACAATGAGCAGTTCTTC.

This chain uses TRBV28 with TRBJ2-5; D perhaps matches TRBD1 (6 bases). V lost 6 bases and J lost 7, with 15 bases in between. The CDR3 length is 13 residues. Germline V gives CDR1 MDHEN, CDR2 SYDVKM. The CDR3 loop reads CASRPGRGGTQYF. CDR3 DNA sequence: TGTGCCAGCAGACCGGGTCGAGGGGGGACCCAGTACTTC.

The chain joins TRBV15 to TRBJ2-1; TRBD2 matches at 9 bases. The CDR3 is 16 residues long. CDR1 and CDR2 from the germline V gene are LNHNV and YYDKDF (reference sequence). Trimming cost V 0 bases and J 4 bases; bases outside gene matches: 4. The CDR3 sequence: CATSREGSGGYNEQFF. The CDR3 DNA reads TGTGCCACCAGCAGAGAGGGTAGCGGGGGATACAATGAGCAGTTCTTC.